Shown below are 20 T cell receptor beta chains from a single sample sequenced in a study of blood T cell repertoires in COVID-19. Sequencing was performed with immunoSEQ multiplex PCR; in TCRdb, only in-frame clones are kept and a portion is missing. Found here are about 270,000 clones, more than 75% of them singletons; the top ten hold about 8.6%. Sequences were obtained from peripheral blood. The source of these receptors is a man in his forties with active or convalescent COVID-19.

The rearrangement uses TRBV7-9 and TRBJ2-1, with 9 bases that match TRBD2. Germline V gives CDR1 SEHNR, CDR2 FQNEAQ (reference sequence). V was pared by 6 bases and J by 0 bases, with 9 bases of the junction left unmatched. The CDR3 loop spans 17 amino acids. The CDR3 loop is CASSPGLATSSYNEQFF. CDR3 sequence (DNA): TGTGCCAGCAGTCCAGGACTAGCGACGAGCTCCTACAATGAGCAGTTCTTC.

The chain employs TRBV3-1 (or the pseudogene TRBV3-2) and TRBJ2-1, with D possibly being TRBD2 (6 bases). The V gene's germline CDR1 is LGHDT and CDR2 YNNKEL (reference sequence). The length of the CDR3 is 13 residues. Trimming removed 0 bases at V and 13 bases at J, with 13 bases between. The CDR3 loop reads CASSQEGVGTQFF. The CDR3 region has the DNA TGTGCCAGCAGCCAAGAGGGGGTAGGGACTCAGTTCTTC.

On this clone itself: The sample carries other DNA sequences with the same CDR3. V gene TRBV3-1 (or the pseudogene TRBV3-2) combines with J gene TRBJ1-5; D is uncertain. Germline lookup yields CDR1 LGHDT and CDR2 YNNKEL (reference sequence). Trimming removed 0 bases at V and 1 base at J, with 7 bases between. The CDR3 totals 15 residues. CDR3 residues: CASSQDLGSNQPQHF. DNA for the CDR3: TGTGCCAGCAGCCAAGATCTGGGCAGCAATCAGCCCCAGCATTTT.

The chain carries TRBV12-3 or TRBV12-4 and TRBJ1-5, with D uncertain. This CDR3 region has 12 residues. Trimming took 5 bases from V and 5 from J, leaving 7 bases between them. The CDR3: CASSTGDQPQHF. CDR3 coding DNA: TGTGCCAGCAGTACCGGGGATCAGCCCCAGCATTTT.

The chain employs TRBV24-1 and TRBJ1-2; D is unresolved. Between the trimmed V and J ends, which lost 4 bases and 10 bases, there was a span of 15 bases. The CDR3 length is 13 residues. The germline V gene encodes CDR1 KGHDR and CDR2 SFDVKD. The CDR3 DNA reads TGTGCCACCAGTGACCAGCGAGCCCGGGACTACACCTTC. It is translated as CATSDQRARDYTF.

This chain joins TRBV7-7 and TRBJ2-5, with 8 bases identical to TRBD2. The CDR3 is 13 residues long. V lost 5 bases to trimming and J lost 5 bases; unmatched junction nucleotides: 4. The germline V gene encodes CDR1 SSHAT and CDR2 FNYEAQ (reference sequence). CDR3 region: CASSPTGGETQYF. DNA of the CDR3: TGTGCCAGCAGCCCGACGGGGGGGGAGACCCAGTACTTC.

This clone was recorded only once. The J gene is TRBJ1-2, the V gene TRBV7-3; D ambiguous. CDR1 SGHTA and CDR2 FQGTGA come from the germline V gene. V gave up 5 bases and J gave up 6 bases, with 22 bases separating them. CDR3 length: 16 residues. CDR3 loop: CASSPAAVVPRDGYTF. The CDR3 nucleotides read TGTGCCAGCAGCCCGGCTGCAGTGGTCCCTCGGGATGGCTACACCTTC. The full variable domain, rest sourced from reference TRBV7-3 and TRBJ1-2, is GAGVSQTPSNKVTEKGKYVELRCDPISGHTALYWYRQSLGQGPEFLIYFQGTGAADDSGLPNDRFFAVRPEGSVSTLKIQRTERGDSAVYLCASSPAAVVPRDGYTFGSGTRLTVV.

The chain is built from TRBV7-2 and TRBJ2-1, with TRBD2 identical over 13 bases. Trimming took 5 bases from V and 15 from J; bases not matched to a gene: 19. The CDR3 runs to 17 residues. Germline CDR1 and CDR2: SGHTA and FQGNSA. DNA for the CDR3: TGTGCCAGCAGCCCCGAAGGGGGACTAGCGGGGAGGCTCGGCGGGTTCTTC. Residues: CASSPEGGLAGRLGGFF.

The chain joins TRBV9 to TRBJ1-6; TRBD1 matches at 11 bases. The CDR3 consists of 14 residues. Germline trimming cut 7 bases from V and 8 bases from J; bases unmatched to any gene: 5. Per germline, CDR1 SGDLS and CDR2 YYNGEE. CDR3 in DNA: TGTGCCAGCTCATGGACAGGGGGCGATTCACCCCTCCACTTT. The encoded protein is CASSWTGGDSPLHF.

This clone is a singleton in its sample. The junction does not match germline at one end; this may be a read error. The chain joins TRBV14 to TRBJ2-7; maybe TRBD1 (6 bases). From germline, CDR1 is SGHDN and CDR2 FVKESK. This CDR3 spans 12 amino acids. The CDR3 region has the DNA TGTGCCAGCAGCCAAGCCGAGGACAGCTGGGACTTC. Translated: CASSQAEDSWDF.

This clone was seen a handful of times. The chain is built from TRBV4-1 and TRBJ1-5, with D uncertain. This CDR3 is built from 15 residues. V was clipped by 3 bases and J by 2 bases, with 11 bases between them. Germline V gene sequence: CDR1 MGHRA, CDR2 YSYEKL. CDR3 residues: CASSQQERGNQPQHF. The CDR3 DNA sequence: TGCGCCAGCAGCCAGCAGGAGAGGGGCAATCAGCCCCAGCATTTT.

This sequence joins TRBV12-5 and TRBJ1-5; unclear D gene. Per germline, CDR1 LGHNT and CDR2 FRNRAP. Trimming took 2 bases from V and 14 from J, leaving 10 bases between them. This CDR3 has 11 amino acids. The CDR3 loop reads CASGLPPRKHF. For the CDR3, the DNA is TGTGCTAGTGGTTTGCCCCCGCGGAAGCATTTT.

The chain is built from TRBV6-5 and TRBJ1-1; possibly TRBD1 for D (6 bases). Trimming pared 6 bases from V and 4 bases from J, leaving 18 bases between. CDR3 size: 15 residues. CDR1 and CDR2 (germline): MNHEY, SVGAGI. The CDR3 bases are TGTGCCAGCAGGGCCGGTTCGGGGGGGGCCACTGAAGCTTTCTTT. This encodes CASRAGSGGATEAFF.

The chain combines TRBV28 with TRBJ1-1; D possibly corresponds to TRBD1 (5 bases). This CDR3 comprises 13 residues. CDR1 MDHEN and CDR2 SYDVKM come from the germline V gene. Trimming shortened V by 8 bases and J by 2 bases, and 12 bases separated the two germline ends. The CDR3 bases are TGTGCCAGCGGACACCTGATAAACACTGAAGCTTTCTTT. It translates to CASGHLINTEAFF.

V and J are TRBV28 and TRBJ2-5; D is undetermined. CDR3 length: 15 residues. V was trimmed by 3 bases and J by 0 bases, leaving 11 bases between them. The germline CDR1 and CDR2 sequences are MDHEN and SYDVKM. Here the CDR3 reads CASSFTAFYQETQYF. The CDR3 coding sequence is TGTGCCAGCAGTTTTACAGCTTTCTACCAAGAGACCCAGTACTTC.

The rearrangement links TRBV29-1 to TRBJ1-1; D possibly corresponds to TRBD1 (6 bases). The CDR3 is 14 residues long. CDR1 is SQVTM and CDR2 is ANQGSEA in the germline V gene. The V gene lost 7 bases and the J gene lost 1 base, with 16 bases spanning the gap. CDR3 sequence (DNA): TGCAGCGCTACTTTGACAGGCTGGAACACTGAAGCTTTCTTT. As protein: CSATLTGWNTEAFF.

The rearrangement links TRBV5-1 to TRBJ2-5, with 9 bases that match TRBD2. Germline CDR1 SGHRS, CDR2 YFSETQ. The CDR3 has 19 amino acids. V was clipped by 3 bases and J by 3 bases; unmatched bases: 18. The CDR3 DNA reads as TGCGCCAGCAGCTCTCAAGCGGGGGGCGTGACAGCGGGGAAAGAGACCCAGTACTTC. Its translation is CASSSQAGGVTAGKETQYF.

The chain combines TRBV11-3 with TRBJ2-3, with TRBD2 identical over 12 bases. This CDR3 has 18 residues. Germline trimming cut 1 base from V and 2 bases from J; bases unmatched to any gene: 7. The germline V gene encodes CDR1 SGHNT and CDR2 YENEEA. CDR3 sequence reads: CASSLALAGGGVTDTQYF. CDR3 bases: TGTGCCAGCAGCTTAGCCCTAGCGGGAGGGGGGGTCACAGATACGCAGTATTTT.

The rearrangement joins TRBV12-3 or TRBV12-4 to TRBJ1-1; 8 bases map to TRBD1. After removal of 5 bases from V and 11 bases from J, the junction contained 7 bases not matched to a gene. This CDR3 has 12 residues. The CDR3 sequence: CASSGQGDGAFF. CDR3 DNA sequence: TGTGCCAGCAGTGGACAGGGAGACGGCGCTTTCTTT.

CDR3 amino acids: CASSFRGPGISYNSPLHF. DNA of the CDR3: TGTGCCAGCAGCTTTAGAGGGCCAGGTATCTCCTATAATTCACCCCTCCACTTT. The gene calls are TRBV5-6 and TRBJ1-6; D not certain. Germline CDR1 and CDR2: SGHDT and YYEEEE. With 2 bases removed from V and 0 bases from J, the gap between germline ends came to 15 bases. CDR3 length: 18 amino acids.